This T cell receptor beta chain was recovered during a study of blood T cell repertoires in COVID-19. Across the whole study: There were acute and convalescent COVID-19 samples, and they came from the United States, Italy and Spain.

The CDR3 sequence is 11 residues long. Trimming stripped 0 bases from V and 11 bases from J, with 10 bases between. Germline CDR1 is SQVTM and CDR2 is ANQGSEA. Generated by immunoSEQ multiplex PCR, the TCRdb table keeps only in-frame clones and is missing some. The data hold over 85,000 clones, with around 81% observed a single time. This clonotype was obtained from a man aged 45-60 years with acute or convalescent COVID-19. Sequenced material: peripheral blood. This chain joins TRBV29-1 and TRBJ1-1, with TRBD1 as a possible D gene (5 bases). The DNA for the CDR3 is TGCAGCGTTGAAGAGGCGACAGAGGCTTTCTTT. It translates to CSVEEATEAFF. Looking up the rest from reference TRBV29-1 and TRBJ1-1 gives the full variable domain: SAVISQKPSRDICQRGTSLTIQCQVDSQVTMMFWYRQQPGQSLTLIATANQGSEATYESGFVIDKFPISRPNLTFSTLTVSNMSPEDSSIYLCSVEEATEAFFGQGTRLTVV.